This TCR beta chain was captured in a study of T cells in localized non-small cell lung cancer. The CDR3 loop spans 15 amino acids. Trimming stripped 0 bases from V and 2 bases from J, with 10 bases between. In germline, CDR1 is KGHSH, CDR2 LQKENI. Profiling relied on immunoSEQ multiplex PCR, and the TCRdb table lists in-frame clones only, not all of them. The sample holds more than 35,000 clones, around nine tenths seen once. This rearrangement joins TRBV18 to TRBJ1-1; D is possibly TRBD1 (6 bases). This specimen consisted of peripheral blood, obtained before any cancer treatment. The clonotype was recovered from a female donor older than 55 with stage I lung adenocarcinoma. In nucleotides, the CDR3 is TGTGCCAGCTCACCACCCTGGACAGCCAACACTGAAGCTTTCTTT. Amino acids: CASSPPWTANTEAFF.